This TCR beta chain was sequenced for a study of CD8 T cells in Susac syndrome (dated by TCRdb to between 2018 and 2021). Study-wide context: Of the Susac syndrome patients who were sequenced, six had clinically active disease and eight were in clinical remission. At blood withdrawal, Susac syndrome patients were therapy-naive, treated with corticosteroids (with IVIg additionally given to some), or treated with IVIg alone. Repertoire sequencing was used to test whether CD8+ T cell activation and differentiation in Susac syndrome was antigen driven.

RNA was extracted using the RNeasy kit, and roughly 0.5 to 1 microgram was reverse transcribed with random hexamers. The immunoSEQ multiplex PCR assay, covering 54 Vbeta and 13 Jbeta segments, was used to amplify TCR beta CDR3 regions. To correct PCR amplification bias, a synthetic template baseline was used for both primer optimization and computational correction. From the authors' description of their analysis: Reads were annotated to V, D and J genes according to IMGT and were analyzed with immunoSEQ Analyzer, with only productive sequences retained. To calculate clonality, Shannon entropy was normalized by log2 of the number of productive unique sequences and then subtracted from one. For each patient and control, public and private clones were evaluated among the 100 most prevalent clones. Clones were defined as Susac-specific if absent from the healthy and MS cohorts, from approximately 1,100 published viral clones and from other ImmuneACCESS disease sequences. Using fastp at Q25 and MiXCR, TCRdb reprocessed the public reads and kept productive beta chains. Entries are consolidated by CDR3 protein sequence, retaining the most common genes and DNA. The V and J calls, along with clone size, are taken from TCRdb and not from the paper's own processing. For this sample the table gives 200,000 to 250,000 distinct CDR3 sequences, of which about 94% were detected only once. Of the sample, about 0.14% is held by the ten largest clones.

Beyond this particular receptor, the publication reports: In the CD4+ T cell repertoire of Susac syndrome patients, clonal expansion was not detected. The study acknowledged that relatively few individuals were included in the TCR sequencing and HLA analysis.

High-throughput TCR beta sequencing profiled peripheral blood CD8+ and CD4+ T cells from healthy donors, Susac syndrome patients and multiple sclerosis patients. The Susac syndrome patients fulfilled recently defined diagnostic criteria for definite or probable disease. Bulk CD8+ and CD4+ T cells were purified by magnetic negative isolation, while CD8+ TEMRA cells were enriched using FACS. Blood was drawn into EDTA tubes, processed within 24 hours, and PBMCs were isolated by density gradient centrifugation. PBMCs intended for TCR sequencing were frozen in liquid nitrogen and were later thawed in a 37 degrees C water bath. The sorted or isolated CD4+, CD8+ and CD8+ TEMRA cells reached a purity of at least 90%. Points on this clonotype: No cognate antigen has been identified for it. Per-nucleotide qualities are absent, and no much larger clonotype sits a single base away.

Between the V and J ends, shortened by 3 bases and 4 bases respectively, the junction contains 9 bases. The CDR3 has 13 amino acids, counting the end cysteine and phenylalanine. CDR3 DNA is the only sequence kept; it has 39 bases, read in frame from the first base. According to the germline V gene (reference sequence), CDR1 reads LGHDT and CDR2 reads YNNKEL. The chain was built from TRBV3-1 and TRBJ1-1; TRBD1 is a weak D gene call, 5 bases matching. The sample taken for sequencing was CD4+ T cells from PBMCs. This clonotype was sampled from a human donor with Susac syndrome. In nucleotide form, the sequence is TGTGCCAGCAGCCAGCAGGGAAGCACTGAAGCTTTCTTT. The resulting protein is CASSQQGSTEAFF.